The rows below give T cell receptor beta chains drawn from one sample of a study of cytomegalovirus exposure and HLA in healthy donors. Using immunoSEQ multiplex PCR, the repertoire was profiled, and TCRdb retains in-frame clones only, with some absent. The data show around 120,000 clones, around 89% seen once. The sequencing sample was made of PBMCs. The source of these receptors is a young man in good health and CMV-seronegative. The CDR3 runs from the conserved cysteine through the conserved F or W. A D gene is named only where the DNA matches it firmly. Some rows have no size entry. The others give once, few or many, or a class for an expanded clone.

D gene | clone size | J gene | V gene | CDR3 DNA | CDR3 protein
- | - | TRBJ1-4 | TRBV5-5 | TGTGCCAGCAGCCTAGGAAGCCGAAGTAATGAAAAACTGTTTTTT | CASSLGSRSNEKLFF
TRBD1 | - | TRBJ2-1 | TRBV19 | TGTGCCAGTAGTCCGGGACAGGGCTCCTACAATGAGCAGTTCTTC | CASSPGQGSYNEQFF
- | - | TRBJ1-4 | TRBV27 | TGTGCCAGCAGGCCATTACAGGGTTACAATGAAAAACTGTTTTTT | CASRPLQGYNEKLFF
- | - | TRBJ2-3 | TRBV11-3 | TGTGCCAGCAGCCCAAGACGCGAGGCTACGCAGTATTTT | CASSPRREATQYF
TRBD2 | - | TRBJ2-5 | TRBV4-1 | TGCGCCAGCAGCCTGACTACTAGCGGGATACAAGAGACCCAGTACTTC | CASSLTTSGIQETQYF
TRBD2 | - | TRBJ2-2 | TRBV5-8 | TGTGCCAGCAGTCGGCTAGCGGGAGCACACACCGGGGAGCTGTTTTTT | CASSRLAGAHTGELFF
TRBD2 | - | TRBJ2-7 | TRBV5-1 | TGCGCCAGCAGCGGACGGACTAGCGGGAATAAATACTCCTACGAGCAGTACTTC | CASSGRTSGNKYSYEQYF
- | - | TRBJ1-1 | TRBV28 | TGTGCCAGCAGCCGCCGCGGACACATGAACACTGAAGCTTTCTTT | CASSRRGHMNTEAFF
- | - | TRBJ2-3 | TRBV9 | TGTGCCAGCAGCGTAGTTCCAGGGAAGACAACAGATACGCAGTATTTT | CASSVVPGKTTDTQYF
TRBD2 | - | TRBJ2-1 | TRBV28 | TGTGCCACCGGACTAGCGATACATGAGCAGTTCTTC | CATGLAIHEQFF
- | - | TRBJ2-7 | TRBV11-3 | TGTGCCAGCAGCTTAGATTCAGGGTCTTACGAGCAGTACTTC | CASSLDSGSYEQYF
- | - | TRBJ1-1 | TRBV19 | TGTGCCAGTAGGACAAGCACGGGACACGCGAACGCTGAAGCTTTCTTT | CASRTSTGHANAEAFF
- | - | TRBJ2-7 | TRBV5-5 | TGTGCCAGCAGCCGGGGAGGCTACGAGCAGTACTTC | CASSRGGYEQYF
- | - | TRBJ2-7 | TRBV5-4 | TGTGCCAGCACCATGCCCGGTCGGGACGAGCAGTACTTC | CASTMPGRDEQYF
- | - | TRBJ1-2 | TRBV5-6 | TGTGCCAGCAGCTTTATGGCAGTCGTATCTGACTATGGCTACACCTTC | CASSFMAVVSDYGYTF
TRBD1 | - | TRBJ1-6 | TRBV2 | TGTGCCAGCAGGAAGGGACAGGGGGCGATCTTATCACCCCTCCACTTT | CASRKGQGAILSPLHF
TRBD1 | - | TRBJ2-6 | TRBV27 | TGTGCCAGCAGTTTATCGGGGACAGGGGCTGGGGCCAACGTCCTGACTTTC | CASSLSGTGAGANVLTF
- | - | TRBJ1-5 | TRBV7-2 | TGTGCCAGCAGCTTAGTAGGGGATACTCAGCCCCAGCATTTT | CASSLVGDTQPQHF
- | - | TRBJ1-3 | TRBV4-3 | TGCGCCAGCAGTCAGTCCGGGACTGGAAACACCATATATTTT | CASSQSGTGNTIYF
TRBD1 | - | TRBJ2-1 | TRBV5-1 | TGCGCCAGCAGGGCCGGGACAGGGTACCGCAATGAGCAGTTCTTC | CASRAGTGYRNEQFF
TRBD2 | - | TRBJ2-3 | TRBV11-2 | TGTGCCAGCAGCTTTCCCCAAAGGGTTGGACTAGGGGTAAGAGATACGCAGTATTTT | CASSFPQRVGLGVRDTQYF
- | - | TRBJ2-7 | TRBV30 | TGTGCCTGGAGTGGCCCTCGTAGGGGTTCCTACGAGCAGTACTTC | CAWSGPRRGSYEQYF
TRBD2 | few | TRBJ2-7 | TRBV19 | TGTGCCAGTAATCAAAATCTCCTAGCGGGAACCTACGAGCAGTACTTC | CASNQNLLAGTYEQYF
TRBD2 | - | TRBJ2-1 | TRBV29-1 | TGCAGCGTTGCGACTAGCGGGAGGGACGGTGAGCAGTTCTTC | CSVATSGRDGEQFF
- | - | TRBJ1-5 | TRBV19 | TGTGCCAGTAGTCACGACAGGTGGAATCAGCCCCAGCATTTT | CASSHDRWNQPQHF
TRBD2 | - | TRBJ2-1 | TRBV7-9 | TGTGCCAGCAGCGGGGGGGTCTCCTACAATGAGCAGTTCTTC | CASSGGVSYNEQFF
TRBD1 | - | TRBJ1-1 | TRBV19 | TGTGCCAGTAGAGAGGACAGGAGAATGAACACTGAAGCTTTCTTT | CASREDRRMNTEAFF
- | once | TRBJ2-7 | TRBV5-1 | TGCGCCAGCAGCTCGACTCGACTAGAGGCCCACGAGCAGTACTTC | CASSSTRLEAHEQYF
- | - | TRBJ2-7 | TRBV10-2 | TGCGCCTCGGCGGTCTCCTACGAGCAGTACTTC | CASAVSYEQYF